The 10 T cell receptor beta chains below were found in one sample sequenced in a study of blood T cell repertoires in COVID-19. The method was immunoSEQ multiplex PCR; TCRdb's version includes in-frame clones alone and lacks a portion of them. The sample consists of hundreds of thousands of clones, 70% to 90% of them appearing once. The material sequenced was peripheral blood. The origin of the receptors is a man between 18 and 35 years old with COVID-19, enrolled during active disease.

DNA of the CDR3: TGTGCCAGCAGCCAAGATTGGCGGGGCACAGATACGCAGTATTTT. It codes for CASSQDWRGTDTQYF. The chain combines TRBV4-2 with TRBJ2-3, with D tentatively TRBD2 (5 bases). V lost 0 bases, J lost 1 base, and 8 bases lay in between. This CDR3 is built from 15 residues. The germline CDR1 and CDR2 sequences are LGHNA and YNFKEQ.

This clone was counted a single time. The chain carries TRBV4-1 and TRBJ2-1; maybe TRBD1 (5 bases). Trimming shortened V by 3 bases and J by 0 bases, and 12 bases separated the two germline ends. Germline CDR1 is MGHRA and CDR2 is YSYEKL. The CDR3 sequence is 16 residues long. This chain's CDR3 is CASSQMGQSSYNEQFF. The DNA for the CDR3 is TGCGCCAGCAGCCAGATGGGGCAGAGCTCCTACAATGAGCAGTTCTTC.

CDR3 DNA: TGCAGTGCTAGTGGAGTTTACACTGAAGCTTTCTTT. Its translation: CSASGVYTEAFF. The chain is built from TRBV20-1 and TRBJ1-1; D is undetermined. Germline CDR1 is DFQATT and CDR2 is SNEGSKA (reference sequence). Trimming pared 3 bases from V and 3 bases from J, leaving 8 bases between. The CDR3 runs to 12 residues.

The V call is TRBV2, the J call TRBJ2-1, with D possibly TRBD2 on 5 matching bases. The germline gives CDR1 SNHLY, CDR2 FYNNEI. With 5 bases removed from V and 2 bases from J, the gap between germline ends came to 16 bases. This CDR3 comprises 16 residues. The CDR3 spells CASSFEGIGTYNEQFF. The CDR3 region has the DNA TGTGCCAGCAGTTTCGAGGGAATCGGAACCTACAATGAGCAGTTCTTC.

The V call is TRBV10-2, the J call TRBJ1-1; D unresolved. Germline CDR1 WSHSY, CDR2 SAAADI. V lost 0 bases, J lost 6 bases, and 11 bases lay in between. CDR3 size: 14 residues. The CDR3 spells CASSESWESPEAFF. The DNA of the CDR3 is TGCGCCAGCAGTGAGTCCTGGGAGAGCCCTGAAGCTTTCTTT.

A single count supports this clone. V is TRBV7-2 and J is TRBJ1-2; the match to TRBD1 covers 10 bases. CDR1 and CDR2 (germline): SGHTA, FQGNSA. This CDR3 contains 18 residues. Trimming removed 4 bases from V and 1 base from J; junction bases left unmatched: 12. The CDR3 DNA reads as TGTGCCAGCAGCTCAGTCGGGACAGGGGCCGCAAATAACTATGGCTACACCTTC. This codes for CASSSVGTGAANNYGYTF.

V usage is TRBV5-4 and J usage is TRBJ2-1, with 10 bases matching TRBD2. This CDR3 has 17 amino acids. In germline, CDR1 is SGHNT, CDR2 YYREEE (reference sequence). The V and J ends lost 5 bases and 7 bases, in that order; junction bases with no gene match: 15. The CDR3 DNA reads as TGTGCCAGCAGTTCCTTACGCGGGACTAGCGAACATAATGAGCAGTTCTTC. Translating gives CASSSLRGTSEHNEQFF. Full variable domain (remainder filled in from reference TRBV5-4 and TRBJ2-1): ETGVTQSPTHLIKTRGQQVTLRCSSQSGHNTVSWYQQALGQGPQFIFQYYREEENGRGNFPPRFSGLQFPNYSSELNVNALELDDSALYLCASSSLRGTSEHNEQFFGPGTRLTVL.

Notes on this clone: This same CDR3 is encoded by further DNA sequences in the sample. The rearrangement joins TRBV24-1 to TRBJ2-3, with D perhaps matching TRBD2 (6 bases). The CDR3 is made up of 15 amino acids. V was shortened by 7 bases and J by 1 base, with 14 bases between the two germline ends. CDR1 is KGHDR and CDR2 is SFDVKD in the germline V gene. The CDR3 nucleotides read TGTGCCACCAGCGCAGGGACTTCCGGCACAGATACGCAGTATTTT. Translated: CATSAGTSGTDTQYF.

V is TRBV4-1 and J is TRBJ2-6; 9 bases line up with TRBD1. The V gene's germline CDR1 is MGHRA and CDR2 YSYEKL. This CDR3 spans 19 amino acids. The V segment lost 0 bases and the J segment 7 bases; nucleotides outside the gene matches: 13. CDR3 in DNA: TGCGCCAGCAGCCAAGATGGAAGGGACAGGGTGTTGAGAGCCAACGTCCTGACTTTC. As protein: CASSQDGRDRVLRANVLTF.

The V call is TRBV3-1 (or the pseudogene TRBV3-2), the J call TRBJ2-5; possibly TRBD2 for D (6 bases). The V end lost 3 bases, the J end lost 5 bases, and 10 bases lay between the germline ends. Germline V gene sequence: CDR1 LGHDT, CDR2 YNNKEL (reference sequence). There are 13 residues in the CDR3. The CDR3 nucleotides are TGTGCCAGCAGCCACGGGAGTAGGGAGACCCAGTACTTC. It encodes CASSHGSRETQYF.